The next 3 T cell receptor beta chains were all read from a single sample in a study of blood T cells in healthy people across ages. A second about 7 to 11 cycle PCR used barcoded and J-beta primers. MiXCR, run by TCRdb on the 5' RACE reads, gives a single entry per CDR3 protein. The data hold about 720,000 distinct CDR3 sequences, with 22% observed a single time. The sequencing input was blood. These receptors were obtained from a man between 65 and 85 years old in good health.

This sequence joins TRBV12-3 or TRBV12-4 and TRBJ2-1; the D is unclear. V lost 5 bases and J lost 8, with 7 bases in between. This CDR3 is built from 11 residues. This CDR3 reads CASSKLHEQFF. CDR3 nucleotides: TGTGCCAGCAGTAAACTGCATGAGCAGTTCTTC.

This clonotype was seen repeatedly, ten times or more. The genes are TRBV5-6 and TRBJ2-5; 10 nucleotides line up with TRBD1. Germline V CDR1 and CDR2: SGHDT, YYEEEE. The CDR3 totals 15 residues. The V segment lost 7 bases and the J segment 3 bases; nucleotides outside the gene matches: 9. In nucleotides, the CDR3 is TGTGCCAGCGGCTCCATCGGGACAGGGGAAGAGACCCAGTACTTC. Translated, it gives CASGSIGTGEETQYF.

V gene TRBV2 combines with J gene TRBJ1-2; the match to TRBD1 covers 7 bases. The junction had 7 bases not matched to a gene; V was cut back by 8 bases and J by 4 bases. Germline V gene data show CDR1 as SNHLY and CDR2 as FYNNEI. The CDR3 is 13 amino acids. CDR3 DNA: TGTGCCAGCCGGGAATCAGGGGGCTATGGCTACACCTTC. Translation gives CASRESGGYGYTF.